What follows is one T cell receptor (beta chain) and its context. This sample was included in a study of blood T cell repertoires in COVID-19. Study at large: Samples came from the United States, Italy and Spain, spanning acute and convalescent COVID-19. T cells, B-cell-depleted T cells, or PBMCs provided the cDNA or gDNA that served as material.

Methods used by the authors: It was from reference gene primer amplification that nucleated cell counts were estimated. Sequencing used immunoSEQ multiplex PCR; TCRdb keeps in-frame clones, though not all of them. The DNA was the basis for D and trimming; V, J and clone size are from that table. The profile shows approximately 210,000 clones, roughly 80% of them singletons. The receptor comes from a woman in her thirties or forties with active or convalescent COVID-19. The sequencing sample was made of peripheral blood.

The DNA of the CDR3 is TGTGCCAGCAGCTCGAGCGGGGCGACCTCCTACGAGCAGTACTTC. This gives the protein CASSSSGATSYEQYF. This chain joins TRBV7-8 and TRBJ2-7; 7 bases are shared with TRBD2. Unmatched junction bases numbered 6, after V lost 4 bases and J lost 0 bases. This CDR3 spans 15 amino acids. Germline loops: CDR1 SGHVS, CDR2 FQNEAQ. Looking up the rest from reference TRBV7-8 and TRBJ2-7 gives the full variable domain: GAGVSQSPRYKVAKRGQDVALRCDPISGHVSLFWYQQALGQGPEFLTYFQNEAQLDKSGLPSDRFFAERPEGSVSTLKIQRTQQEDSAVYLCASSSSGATSYEQYFGPGTRLTVT.